This record looks at one T cell receptor beta chain sequence and its context. Its antigen is not known. This sample is part of a study of cytomegalovirus exposure and HLA in healthy donors. Overall study context: Earlier sequencing of 200 million or so T cells yielded about 120 million unique TCR beta sequences.

Primers for the PCR totalled 60 Vbeta and 13 Jbeta. Only in-frame clones appear in the TCRdb table, and some are missing; sequencing was by immunoSEQ multiplex PCR. Found here are tens of thousands of clones; the top ten clones hold 15% to 20%. Trimming left V 4 bases short and J 5 bases short, with 12 bases between. The germline gives CDR1 SGHDT, CDR2 YYEEEE. The CDR3 consists of 13 residues. Study-level points and caveats: It was reportedly the case that the classifier diagnosed cytomegalovirus status with high specificity and sensitivity.

The origin of this receptor is a boy younger than 18 in good health and CMV-seronegative. The chain joins TRBV5-6 to TRBJ2-5, with a tentative D call TRBD1 (5 bases). Sequenced material: PBMCs. This CDR3 is CASSLRGRETQYF. The CDR3 DNA reads TGTGCCAGCAGCCTAAGGGGTCGGGAGACCCAGTACTTC.